One and the same sample provided the 26 T cell receptor beta chains below, sequenced in a study of CD8+ T cells in alopecia areata. cDNA serving as the sequencing template came from extracted, reverse transcribed RNA. Assay: immunoSEQ multiplex PCR; the TCRdb copy retains only in-frame clones and omits some. The table lists about 200,000 clones, about 65% of them singletons. Treatment reported: oral pan-JAK inhibitor, 5-10 mg twice daily. This specimen consisted of CD4+ T cells sorted from blood, obtained around week 50, from a patient treated with tofacitinib. These receptors all stem from a human donor with alopecia areata.

The chain couples TRBV19 to TRBJ2-7, with TRBD1 matching over 11 bases. With 5 bases clipped from V and 2 bases from J, the junction kept 5 bases outside the gene matches. CDR1 is LNHDA, CDR2 SQIVND, per germline (reference sequence). This CDR3 contains 15 residues. DNA for the CDR3: TGTGCCAGTAGTCCTCGGACAGGGGGCACCTACGAGCAGTACTTC. Translating gives CASSPRTGGTYEQYF.

The V call is TRBV11-2, the J call TRBJ1-2; D perhaps matches TRBD1 (5 bases). The CDR3 is made up of 13 amino acids. Germline V CDR1 and CDR2: SGHAT, FQNNGV. Trimming cost V 5 bases and J 7 bases, with 14 bases left between them. The CDR3 spells CASSPQSGGGYTF. In DNA form, the CDR3 reads TGTGCCAGCAGCCCTCAATCGGGGGGTGGCTACACCTTC.

The chain uses TRBV5-1 and TRBJ1-2; D is perhaps TRBD1 (5 bases). CDR1 and CDR2 (germline): SGHRS, YFSETQ. The CDR3 spans 14 residues. Trimming left V 8 bases short and J 8 bases short, with 22 bases between. The CDR3, as DNA: TGCGCCAGTTCTCCGGACGCAGGGCGCATCGGCTACACCTTC. Protein sequence: CASSPDAGRIGYTF.

This chain connects TRBV30 to TRBJ1-2; D is uncertain. Per germline, CDR1 GTSNPN and CDR2 SVGIG (reference sequence). The CDR3 runs to 13 residues. Trimming pared 3 bases from V and 2 bases from J, leaving 10 bases between. In DNA, the CDR3 is TGTGCCTGGAGAGGAACAGTGAACTATGGCTACACCTTC. The encoded protein is CAWRGTVNYGYTF. Full variable domain (outside the CDR3, taken from reference TRBV30 and TRBJ1-2): SQTIHQWPATLVQPVGSPLSLECTVEGTSNPNLYWYRQAAGRGLQLLFYSVGIGQISSEVPQNLSASRPQDRQFILSSKKLLLSDSGFYLCAWRGTVNYGYTFGSGTRLTVV.

The rearrangement links TRBV29-1 to TRBJ2-3; TRBD2 agrees at 7 bases. CDR1 and CDR2 from the germline V gene are SQVTM and ANQGSEA. The J segment lost 2 bases and the V segment lost 5 bases, leaving 4 bases of the junction unmatched. CDR3 length equals 13 residues. This chain's CDR3 is CSVSGATTDTQYF. For the CDR3, the DNA is TGCAGCGTTAGCGGGGCGACCACAGATACGCAGTATTTT.

The sample holds a few counts of this clone. The rearrangement links TRBV4-3 to TRBJ2-5, with a tentative D call TRBD2 (6 bases). CDR1 LGHNA and CDR2 YSLEER come from the germline V gene. The V gene lost 1 base and the J gene lost 5 bases, with 14 bases spanning the gap. The length of the CDR3 is 15 residues. The CDR3 DNA reads as TGCGCCAGCAGCCAAGGTGCGGGGACGGGGGAGACCCAGTACTTC. As protein: CASSQGAGTGETQYF.

The chain uses TRBV29-1 and TRBJ2-1; D tentatively reads TRBD1 or TRBD2 (5 bases each). Germline values: CDR1 SQVTM, CDR2 ANQGSEA. This CDR3 has 17 residues. V lost 3 bases to trimming and J lost 9 bases, with 27 bases between them. CDR3 loop: CSVEIGEGVSGLGEQFF. The DNA of the CDR3 is TGCAGCGTTGAGATAGGAGAAGGGGTTTCGGGATTGGGTGAGCAGTTCTTC.

J is TRBJ1-2 and V is TRBV6-1, with D hard to call. The CDR3 is 14 amino acids. Germline CDR1 and CDR2: MNHNS and SASEGT. Trimming pared 7 bases from V and 4 bases from J, leaving 16 bases between. The CDR3 nucleotides read TGTGCCAGCACCGAGGAGCCCACAAGCTATGGCTACACCTTC. It encodes CASTEEPTSYGYTF.

In this sample, this clone turned up a few times. The chain links TRBV9 to TRBJ2-2, with unresolved D. V lost 3 bases, J lost 2 bases, and 5 bases lay in between. This CDR3 has 13 residues. Germline-derived CDR1 and CDR2 are SGDLS and YYNGEE. CDR3 in DNA: TGTGCCAGCAGCGATATTAACACCGGGGAGCTGTTTTTT. Translating it yields CASSDINTGELFF.

This chain connects TRBV29-1 to TRBJ1-1; 9 bases fit TRBD1. Germline CDR1 and CDR2: SQVTM and ANQGSEA. The ends lost 8 bases at V and 1 base at J; junction bases unmatched: 5. The CDR3 contains 13 residues. The CDR3 nucleotides are TGCAGCTCCCGGGACAGGGCGAACACTGAAGCTTTCTTT. Translation gives CSSRDRANTEAFF.

This clone has more than one count but fewer than ten. The V call is TRBV29-1, the J call TRBJ2-1, with a possible D match to TRBD1 (5 bases). V was cut by 6 bases and J by 9 bases, with 24 bases left in between. CDR1 is SQVTM and CDR2 is ANQGSEA in the germline V gene. The CDR3 consists of 15 residues. CDR3 nucleotides: TGCAGCGTCGGGTCCCCCTTCCAGGGTCTTGGTGAGCAGTTCTTC. Translation: CSVGSPFQGLGEQFF.

The chain has TRBV6-5 and TRBJ2-7, with D tentatively TRBD2 (6 bases). Germline V gene sequence: CDR1 MNHEY, CDR2 SVGAGI. Trimming removed 6 bases from V and 2 bases from J, with 8 bases in between. The CDR3 loop spans 12 amino acids. CDR3 sequence (DNA): TGTGCCAGCAGCGGGGGACCCTACGAGCAGTACTTC. Translating it yields CASSGGPYEQYF.

The V gene is TRBV29-1, the J gene TRBJ2-3; D possibly uses TRBD1 or TRBD2 (6 bases each). V shed 8 bases and J shed 5 bases, with 17 bases lying between them. The V gene's germline CDR1 is SQVTM and CDR2 ANQGSEA. The CDR3 covers 13 residues. The CDR3 DNA sequence: TGCAGCTACGGGGGCGCCGCGGGAGATACGCAGTATTTT. Translating gives CSYGGAAGDTQYF.

V gene TRBV18 combines with J gene TRBJ2-6; no definite D call. Between the trimmed V and J ends, which lost 6 bases and 3 bases, there was a span of 9 bases. Germline V CDR1 and CDR2: KGHSH, LQKENI. This CDR3 has 14 residues. CDR3 amino acids: CASSPSGGANVLTF. The CDR3 DNA sequence: TGTGCCAGCTCCCCCTCGGGTGGGGCCAACGTCCTGACTTTC.

This sequence joins TRBV11-2 and TRBJ2-6; D is unresolved. The V and J ends lost 1 base and 0 bases respectively, with 7 bases between them. This CDR3 has 16 amino acids. Germline CDR1 reads SGHAT; CDR2 reads FQNNGV. CDR3 residues: CASSLVMDSGANVLTF. The CDR3 DNA reads TGTGCCAGCAGCTTAGTGATGGACTCTGGGGCCAACGTCCTGACTTTC.

The chain combines TRBV5-6 with TRBJ1-2; D call uncertain. Between the trimmed V and J ends, which lost 0 bases and 2 bases, there was a span of 17 bases. Germline V lookup: CDR1 SGHDT, CDR2 YYEEEE. The CDR3 has 17 residues. CDR3 sequence reads: CASSLAGSGIPNYGYTF. The CDR3 DNA reads as TGTGCCAGCAGCTTGGCGGGGTCAGGAATACCAAACTATGGCTACACCTTC.

This clone was recorded only once. The rearrangement links TRBV14 to TRBJ2-5; maybe TRBD1 (6 bases). This CDR3 region has 15 residues. Trimming shortened V by 4 bases and J by 5 bases, and 17 bases separated the two germline ends. Germline lookup yields CDR1 SGHDN and CDR2 FVKESK. DNA for the CDR3: TGTGCCAGCAGCCCACAGGGTTTGCTCGTGGAGACCCAGTACTTC. It encodes CASSPQGLLVETQYF.

This sequence joins TRBV6-6 and TRBJ1-1; 7 bases align to TRBD1. Germline assignment: CDR1 MNHNY and CDR2 SVGAGI (reference sequence). The CDR3 sequence is 11 residues long. The J segment lost 6 bases and the V segment lost 6 bases, leaving 1 base of the junction unmatched. The CDR3 coding sequence is TGTGCCAGCAGGACAGGGCCTGAAGCTTTCTTT. Translation: CASRTGPEAFF.

The chain joins TRBV29-1 to TRBJ1-1, with TRBD1 as a possible D gene (6 bases). Germline values: CDR1 SQVTM, CDR2 ANQGSEA. V was clipped by 6 bases and J by 4 bases, with 18 bases between them. The CDR3 has 14 amino acids. The CDR3 bases are TGCAGCGTCTCTACAGGGAGTGCAGGCACTGAAGCTTTCTTT. This sequence encodes CSVSTGSAGTEAFF.

The chain combines TRBV9 with TRBJ1-5; no clear D. The CDR3 is 15 residues long. Trimming removed 0 bases at V and 2 bases at J, with 9 bases between. The V gene's germline CDR1 is SGDLS and CDR2 YYNGEE. This CDR3 is CASSVGGTGNQPQHF. The CDR3 DNA sequence: TGTGCCAGCAGCGTAGGGGGTACGGGCAATCAGCCCCAGCATTTT.

This sequence joins TRBV29-1 and TRBJ1-1; no clear D gene. There are 8 residues in the CDR3. The germline gives CDR1 SQVTM, CDR2 ANQGSEA. V was trimmed by 6 bases and J by 11 bases, leaving 7 bases between them. Here the CDR3 reads CSVERAFF. The CDR3 nucleotides are TGCAGCGTCGAGAGGGCTTTCTTT.

J is TRBJ2-4 and V is TRBV27, with 9 positions matching TRBD1. V shed 5 bases, J shed 9 bases, and the junction held 8 bases outside the gene matches. This CDR3 is built from 14 residues. Germline assignment: CDR1 MNHEY and CDR2 SMNVEV (reference sequence). The CDR3 spells CASSGDREGAIQYF. CDR3 coding DNA: TGTGCCAGCAGTGGGGACAGGGAGGGAGCCATTCAGTACTTC.

The V call is TRBV5-1, the J call TRBJ1-1; possible D gene TRBD1, 5 bases. Germline V lookup: CDR1 SGHRS, CDR2 YFSETQ. The V gene lost 3 bases and the J gene lost 1 base, with 13 bases spanning the gap. The CDR3 contains 15 residues. For the CDR3, the DNA is TGCGCCAGCAGCTCTATGGGACTGCCGAACACTGAAGCTTTCTTT. As protein: CASSSMGLPNTEAFF.

The CDR3 here is CAWTPWDRGGTTEAFF. The CDR3 DNA sequence: TGTGCCTGGACCCCTTGGGACAGGGGAGGTACCACCGAAGCTTTCTTT. The V gene is TRBV30, the J gene TRBJ1-1, with 10 bases identical to TRBD1. Germline V lookup: CDR1 GTSNPN, CDR2 SVGIG (reference sequence). The V gene end was trimmed by 4 bases and the J gene end by 8 bases; junction bases not matched to a gene: 16. This CDR3 spans 16 amino acids. The full variable domain, rest sourced from reference TRBV30 and TRBJ1-1, is SQTIHQWPATLVQPVGSPLSLECTVEGTSNPNLYWYRQAAGRGLQLLFYSVGIGQISSEVPQNLSASRPQDRQFILSSKKLLLSDSGFYLCAWTPWDRGGTTEAFFGQGTRLTVV.

This chain uses TRBV2 with TRBJ1-5, with 7 bases matching TRBD1. From germline, CDR1 is SNHLY and CDR2 FYNNEI. This CDR3 has 20 amino acids. With V trimmed by 4 bases and J by 2 bases, 20 bases remained unmatched. The CDR3 loop reads CASSVRSRQGMGMGNQPQHF. The CDR3 DNA reads as TGTGCCAGCAGTGTCCGGTCGAGACAGGGTATGGGTATGGGCAATCAGCCCCAGCATTTT.

This clone was seen only a few times. Compared with germline, one end of the junction differs, possibly owing to a read error. This rearrangement joins TRBV5-6 to TRBJ1-1, with D possibly matching TRBD1 (5 bases). Looked up from germline, CDR1 is SGHDT and CDR2 is YYEEEE. This CDR3 has 15 residues. The CDR3 nucleotides are TGTGCCAGCAGCCGTACGACATTGGGACCTTTCGACCCCCGCTTT. Protein sequence: CASSRTTLGPFDPRF.